This passage covers 10 T cell receptor beta chains from one sample sequenced in a study of identical twins. MiXCR was run by TCRdb on the 5' RACE reads, yielding one entry per CDR3 protein. Among hundreds of thousands of distinct CDR3 sequences listed, approximately 13% were seen once. The data also belong to a second study, concerning yellow fever vaccine responses in identical twins.

Source material: PBMCs. These receptors all come from a woman aged 18-29 years in good health.

This clonotype was detected a few times. The chain uses TRBV24-1 and TRBJ1-5; TRBD1 might be the D (5 bases). Germline CDR1 is KGHDR and CDR2 is SFDVKD. Trimming cost V 2 bases and J 7 bases, with 14 bases left between them. CDR3 length equals 15 residues. The CDR3 bases are TGTGCCACCAGTGATTCCACCGGGGCTAGACAGCCCCAGCATTTT. Amino acids: CATSDSTGARQPQHF.

This clonotype has more than one count but fewer than ten. This chain uses TRBV15 with TRBJ2-1; D perhaps matches TRBD1 (5 bases). V lost 0 bases to trimming and J lost 8 bases, with 8 bases between them. The CDR3 has 13 residues. Germline CDR1 and CDR2: LNHNV and YYDKDF (reference sequence). CDR3 protein: CATSRDRAYEQFF. The CDR3 nucleotides read TGTGCCACCAGCAGAGACAGGGCGTATGAGCAGTTCTTC. The entire variable domain, with the rest obtained from reference TRBV15 and TRBJ2-1, is as follows: DAMVIQNPRYQVTQFGKPVTLSCSQTLNHNVMYWYQQKSSQAPKLLFHYYDKDFNNEADTPDNFQSRRPNTSFCFLDIRSPGLGDTAMYLCATSRDRAYEQFFGPGTRLTVL.

The chain is built from TRBV7-2 and TRBJ2-7; TRBD1 matches 7 bases. Germline loops: CDR1 SGHTA, CDR2 FQGNSA. J lost 7 bases, V lost 5 bases, and 14 bases had no gene match. The CDR3 has 15 amino acids. The CDR3 spells CASSATGTDPWEQYV. The DNA of the CDR3 is TGTGCCAGCAGCGCAACCGGGACAGACCCTTGGGAGCAGTACGTC.

The CDR3 here is CASSATLARAQYF. CDR3 DNA: TGTGCCAGCAGCGCTACCCTAGCTAGGGCGCAGTATTTT. This chain joins TRBV6-1 and TRBJ2-3; possibly TRBD2 for D (5 bases). There are 13 residues in the CDR3. CDR1 and CDR2 (germline): MNHNS, SASEGT. Trimming shortened V by 6 bases and J by 10 bases, and 17 bases separated the two germline ends.

This chain connects TRBV28 to TRBJ2-7; 7 bases are shared with TRBD1. V lost 4 bases to trimming and J lost 2 bases; unmatched junction nucleotides: 5. In germline, CDR1 is MDHEN, CDR2 SYDVKM. CDR3 length equals 14 residues. CDR3 bases: TGTGCCAGCAGTTACAGGACAGGAGCCTACGAGCAGTACTTC. Its protein product is CASSYRTGAYEQYF.

This clonotype was detected a few times. V and J are TRBV7-2 and TRBJ2-1; TRBD2 agrees at 10 bases. CDR1 SGHTA and CDR2 FQGNSA come from the germline V gene. The trim removed 7 bases at V and 5 bases at J, leaving 8 bases unmatched. The CDR3 loop spans 15 amino acids. Here the CDR3 reads CASTKLAGGNNEQFF. CDR3 coding DNA: TGTGCCAGCACCAAGTTAGCGGGGGGTAACAATGAGCAGTTCTTC.

The chain recombines TRBV20-1 with TRBJ2-1, with 12 bases lining up with TRBD2. The CDR3 is 14 residues long. Germline CDR1 reads DFQATT; CDR2 reads SNEGSKA (reference sequence). With 3 bases clipped from V and 10 bases from J, the junction kept 7 bases outside the gene matches. The CDR3: CSARELAGGREQFF. CDR3 in DNA: TGCAGTGCTAGGGAGCTAGCGGGGGGGCGAGAGCAGTTCTTC.

This chain links TRBV9 with TRBJ2-2; 8 bases match TRBD2. Per germline, CDR1 SGDLS and CDR2 YYNGEE. Trimming at V came to 0 bases and at J to 4 bases, leaving 2 bases not matched to a gene. The CDR3 consists of 15 residues. The CDR3 region has the DNA TGTGCCAGCAGCGTAGTGGCGGGAGGCACCGGGGAGCTGTTTTTT. This encodes CASSVVAGGTGELFF.

The chain carries TRBV20-1 and TRBJ2-1; D is possibly TRBD2 (5 bases). Germline CDR1 is DFQATT and CDR2 is SNEGSKA (reference sequence). The CDR3 covers 12 residues. V lost 5 bases, J lost 3 bases, and 8 bases lay in between. CDR3 sequence (DNA): TGCAGTGCTCCCAGCGGCTACAATGAGCAGTTCTTC. As protein: CSAPSGYNEQFF.

There are a few counts of this clonotype. The chain is built from TRBV12-3 or TRBV12-4 and TRBJ1-6; TRBD1 matches at 7 bases. J gave up 3 bases and V 5 bases, and 4 bases lay outside the gene matches. The CDR3 loop spans 15 amino acids. In DNA form, the CDR3 reads TGTGCCAGCAGTACAGGGGACTTCTATAATTCACCCCTCCACTTT. Translation: CASSTGDFYNSPLHF.